Given below is one T cell receptor beta chain in context. No antigen is known for it. The sample is drawn from a study of relationships among human T cell subsets. The T cell receptor alpha and beta CDR3 regions were amplified from mRNA by semiquantitative ARM-PCR. ARM-PCR used tagged nested gene-specific primers, then communal superprimers for exponential amplification. TCRdb re-called the multiplex PCR reads through MiXCR, storing one row per CDR3 protein. The table shows some 10,000 distinct CDR3 sequences, with around 52% occurring only once. Memory T cells were selected with anti-CD45RO beads from the CD45RA-negative fraction. Magnetic beads coated with subset-specific antibodies isolated the T cell subsets. The CDR3 runs 16 residues. Germline V gene lookup returns CDR1 SEHNR and CDR2 FQNEAQ (reference sequence). V gave up 4 bases and J gave up 1 base, with 15 bases separating them. Overall study findings and caveats: Many CDR3s were shared across Th1, Th2 and regulatory subsets. Clones with over 100 reads held over 55% of CD8+ cytotoxic sequences. The seven subsets showed no significant differences in gene usage or CDR3 length.

V and J are TRBV7-9 and TRBJ2-3; D call uncertain. Source material: memory T cells sorted from blood. The receptor was derived from a man between 35 and 55 years old in good health. This chain's CDR3 is CASSSRSSLRTDTQYF. The CDR3 DNA sequence: TGTGCCAGCAGCTCAAGGTCATCTCTCCGCACAGATACGCAGTATTTT.